The 21 T cell receptor beta chains presented below share a single source sample, sequenced in a study of blood T cells in healthy people across ages. The authors ran a second PCR of roughly 7 to 11 cycles using a sample-barcoded 5' primer and a J-beta primer mix. TCRdb redid the calling of the 5' RACE reads with MiXCR, one entry per CDR3 protein. The sample carries some 690,000 distinct CDR3 sequences, 22% recorded once. Sequenced input: blood. These receptors all stem from a man in his 70s in good health.

This clonotype came up a few times. This chain uses TRBV19 with TRBJ2-6, with 9 bases that match TRBD2. Germline trimming cut 8 bases from V and 0 bases from J; bases unmatched to any gene: 8. The V gene's germline CDR1 is LNHDA and CDR2 SQIVND (reference sequence). The CDR3 loop spans 17 amino acids. CDR3 amino acids: CASRRPSGDSGANVLTF. The CDR3 DNA reads TGTGCCAGTCGCCGACCTAGCGGGGACTCTGGGGCCAACGTCCTGACTTTC.

The chain combines TRBV28 with TRBJ1-2; TRBD1 agrees at 12 bases. V dropped 7 bases and J dropped 5; count of bases not matched to a gene: 8. CDR3 length: 15 residues. CDR1 and CDR2 (germline): MDHEN, SYDVKM. The CDR3 DNA follows: TGTGCCAGCACCACCCCGGGACAGGGGGCTTATGGCTACACCTTC. It codes for CASTTPGQGAYGYTF.

This clonotype was found a few times. This rearrangement joins TRBV29-1 to TRBJ1-2; no clear D. The CDR3 loop spans 11 amino acids. Per the germline V gene, CDR1 is SQVTM and CDR2 is ANQGSEA. Trimming shortened V by 5 bases and J by 8 bases, and 12 bases separated the two germline ends. CDR3: CSVRRLIGYTF. As DNA, the CDR3 is TGCAGCGTTAGGAGGCTGATCGGCTACACCTTC.

The chain joins TRBV7-9 to TRBJ2-5; 10 positions agree with TRBD2. With the DNA end fitting TRBJ2-7 better, the J assignment may be wrong. CDR3 size: 15 residues. Germline V gene data show CDR1 as SEHNR and CDR2 as FQNEAQ (reference sequence). The CDR3, as DNA: TGTGCCAGCAGCTTACTTGCTAGCGGGGGCGACGAGCAGTACTTC. Amino acids: CASSLLASGGDEQYF.

This clonotype was seen a handful of times. The chain recombines TRBV6-5 with TRBJ1-4; 8 bases fit TRBD1. The CDR3 has 16 amino acids. V gave up 7 bases and J gave up 4 bases; unmatched junction bases: 11. Looked up from germline, CDR1 is MNHEY and CDR2 is SVGAGI. DNA of the CDR3: TGTGCCAGCAAACAGATGTCAGGGGGCTATAATGAAAAACTGTTTTTT. It encodes CASKQMSGGYNEKLFF.

This clonotype was counted ten times or more. This sequence joins TRBV14 and TRBJ2-1; 12 nucleotides agree with TRBD2. Germline CDR1 reads SGHDN; CDR2 reads FVKESK. The J segment lost 0 bases and the V segment lost 4 bases, leaving 13 bases of the junction unmatched. The CDR3 is 20 residues long. CDR3 sequence (DNA): TGTGCCAGCAGCCTCCGTTTGGGACTAGCGGGCTGGAGCTCCTACAATGAGCAGTTCTTC. It encodes CASSLRLGLAGWSSYNEQFF. Variable domain in full (rest from reference TRBV14 and TRBJ2-1): EAGVTQFPSHSVIEKGQTVTLRCDPISGHDNLYWYRRVMGKEIKFLLHFVKESKQDESGMPNNRFLAERTGGTYSTLKVQPAELEDSGVYFCASSLRLGLAGWSSYNEQFFGPGTRLTVL.

This clonotype was seen a few times. The V gene is TRBV30, the J gene TRBJ2-1; the D call may be TRBD1 or TRBD2 (5 bases each). The CDR3 consists of 14 residues. The V and J ends lost 6 bases and 8 bases respectively, with 20 bases between them. CDR1 and CDR2 (germline): GTSNPN, SVGIG (reference sequence). CDR3 sequence reads: CACRAANLGDEQFF. Written as DNA, the CDR3 is TGTGCCTGCAGAGCGGCCAACCTGGGGGATGAGCAGTTCTTC.

The chain links TRBV5-4 to TRBJ2-1; 7 nucleotides match TRBD1. CDR3 length: 13 residues. Germline V gene data show CDR1 as SGHNT and CDR2 as YYREEE (reference sequence). V lost 7 bases and J lost 6; bases outside the gene matches: 7. CDR3 in amino acids: CASARDRANEQFF. The DNA of the CDR3 is TGTGCCAGCGCCCGGGACAGAGCCAATGAGCAGTTCTTC. The full variable domain, completed using reference TRBV5-4 and TRBJ2-1, is ETGVTQSPTHLIKTRGQQVTLRCSSQSGHNTVSWYQQALGQGPQFIFQYYREEENGRGNFPPRFSGLQFPNYSSELNVNALELDDSALYLCASARDRANEQFFGPGTRLTVL.

The chain recombines TRBV10-2 with TRBJ2-1; possibly TRBD1 for D (6 bases). Germline assignment: CDR1 WSHSY and CDR2 SAAADI. V lost 11 bases and J 4 bases, leaving 21 bases between the germline ends. This CDR3 has 15 amino acids. The CDR3 DNA sequence: TGCGCCGTTGGGGGCAGCGGTACGACTTACAATGAGCAGTTCTTC. It codes for CAVGGSGTTYNEQFF.

This chain joins TRBV11-2 and TRBJ2-5; no clear D. This CDR3 contains 12 residues. Germline V lookup: CDR1 SGHAT, CDR2 FQNNGV. Trimming cost V 3 bases and J 5 bases, with 7 bases left between them. CDR3 region: CASSFPVETQYF. In nucleotides, the CDR3 is TGTGCCAGCAGCTTCCCCGTGGAGACCCAGTACTTC.

This clonotype occurred a few times. The V and J genes are TRBV12-3 or TRBV12-4 and TRBJ2-3, with TRBD2 matching over 12 bases. With V trimmed by 3 bases and J by 4 bases, 2 bases remained unmatched. This CDR3 is built from 15 residues. The CDR3 DNA reads TGTGCCAGCAGTTTCGGACTAGCGGGGCCAGATACGCAGTATTTT. This sequence encodes CASSFGLAGPDTQYF.

The CDR3: CASSTTSVNTGELFF. Here the CDR3 DNA reads TGTGCCAGCAGTACCACTAGCGTGAACACCGGGGAGCTGTTTTTT. The V call is TRBV6-5, the J call TRBJ2-2; the match to TRBD2 covers 7 bases. From germline, CDR1 is MNHEY and CDR2 SVGAGI. V shed 5 bases, J shed 1 base, and the junction held 4 bases outside the gene matches. The CDR3 totals 15 residues.

V is TRBV12-3 or TRBV12-4 and J is TRBJ1-5, with D unresolved. With 5 bases removed from V and 7 bases from J, the gap between germline ends came to 12 bases. The CDR3 sequence is 13 residues long. This chain's CDR3 is CASSLDGGQPQHF. CDR3 nucleotides: TGTGCCAGCAGTCTAGACGGTGGACAGCCCCAGCATTTT.

This chain uses TRBV20-1 with TRBJ2-5, with D perhaps matching TRBD2 (6 bases). CDR1 and CDR2 (germline): DFQATT, SNEGSKA (reference sequence). Trimming shortened V by 0 bases and J by 1 base, and 15 bases separated the two germline ends. The CDR3 is 16 amino acids. The CDR3 reads CSARDLFRGFQETQYF. CDR3 bases: TGCAGTGCTAGAGATCTTTTCCGGGGGTTCCAAGAGACCCAGTACTTC.

The chain is built from TRBV7-2 and TRBJ2-5, with D hard to call. Germline V gene lookup returns CDR1 SGHTA and CDR2 FQGNSA. The CDR3 covers 13 residues. The CDR3 reads CATRTAAQETQYF. The CDR3 DNA reads as TGTGCAACCCGAACGGCGGCACAAGAGACCCAGTACTTC.

This clonotype was found many times. This rearrangement joins TRBV7-6 to TRBJ1-1; perhaps TRBD1 as D (6 bases). Germline-derived CDR1 and CDR2 are SGHVS and FNYEAQ. Trimming pared 4 bases from V and 1 base from J, leaving 10 bases between. The CDR3 is 14 amino acids. The CDR3 here is CASSYGQSNTEAFF. In nucleotides, the CDR3 is TGTGCCAGCAGCTACGGACAGTCGAACACTGAAGCTTTCTTT.

The gene calls are TRBV21-1 and TRBJ2-5. TRBV21-1 is recorded as a pseudogene. The CDR3 is 13 residues long. The CDR3 reads CASSKHDQETQYF. The CDR3 DNA follows: TGTGCCAGCAGCAAACACGACCAAGAGACCCAGTACTTC.

The chain couples TRBV20-1 to TRBJ2-3; TRBD2 aligns across 8 bases. The CDR3 length is 15 residues. Germline loops: CDR1 DFQATT, CDR2 SNEGSKA (reference sequence). With V trimmed by 0 bases and J by 1 base, 3 bases remained unmatched. CDR3 sequence: CSARDVTSGTDTQYF. For the CDR3, the DNA is TGCAGTGCTAGAGATGTGACTAGCGGCACAGATACGCAGTATTTT.

This clonotype was counted ten times or more. The V and J genes are TRBV4-1 and TRBJ2-4; 7 positions match TRBD2. Germline V gene lookup returns CDR1 MGHRA and CDR2 YSYEKL. The CDR3 has 16 residues. V lost 3 bases to trimming and J lost 3 bases; unmatched junction nucleotides: 8. The CDR3 region is CASSHPNSGGKNIQYF. The CDR3 bases are TGCGCCAGCAGCCATCCTAACTCGGGGGGCAAAAACATTCAGTACTTC.

This clonotype was seen a few times. The J gene is TRBJ2-6, the V gene TRBV6-1; 7 bases agree with TRBD1. The CDR3 sequence is 18 residues long. Germline CDR1 reads MNHNS; CDR2 reads SASEGT. Trimming took 3 bases from V and 2 from J; bases not matched to a gene: 10. The CDR3 loop reads CASSEIPGTVPGANVLTF. CDR3 sequence (DNA): TGTGCCAGCAGTGAGATACCCGGGACAGTGCCTGGGGCCAACGTCCTGACTTTC.

This clonotype has more than one count but fewer than ten. The rearrangement links TRBV28 to TRBJ2-2; 7 nucleotides agree with TRBD1. This CDR3 is 14 amino acids long. V shed 5 bases and J 6 bases; nucleotides not matched to a gene: 6. The germline CDR1 and CDR2 sequences are MDHEN and SYDVKM. The CDR3 DNA follows: TGTGCCAGCAGTACACACAGGGGATCCGGGGAGCTGTTTTTT. Its translation is CASSTHRGSGELFF.